This T cell receptor beta chain was identified during a study of cytomegalovirus exposure and HLA in healthy donors. The study ran its PCR with 60 Vbeta and 13 Jbeta primers. The data were produced by immunoSEQ multiplex PCR, yet TCRdb's version contains in-frame clones alone and is incomplete. The sample has fewer than 200,000 clones, roughly 77% seen once. The clonotype was recovered from a male donor in good health and CMV-seronegative. Source material: PBMCs.

CDR3 in amino acids: CASSNPGTGDRQPQHF. CDR3 coding DNA: TGCGCCAGCAGCAACCCCGGGACAGGGGACAGACAGCCCCAGCATTTT. This chain links TRBV4-3 with TRBJ1-5, with 10 bases identical to TRBD1. With 5 bases clipped from V and 7 bases from J, the junction kept 11 bases outside the gene matches. Germline-derived CDR1 and CDR2 are LGHNA and YSLEER. There are 16 residues in the CDR3.